This T cell receptor (beta chain) was identified in a study of CD8+ T cells in alopecia areata. Described treatment: oral pan-JAK inhibitor, 5-10 mg twice daily. Notes on this clone: Its antigen remains unknown.

Study-level results: The link between baseline CD8+ expansion and response remains uncertain with one nonresponder. Among patients, TCR sharing was less clear than in mice, a difference possibly due in part to HLA diversity in the patient population. Normal scalp showed lower clonality than lesional scalp, especially alopecia totalis/universalis.

CDR1 and CDR2 from the germline V gene are DFQATT and SNEGSKA (reference sequence). The CDR3 length is 11 residues. V was shortened by 6 bases and J by 4 bases, with 9 bases between the two germline ends. Following extraction, RNA underwent reverse transcription to cDNA, which served as the sequencing template. Data came from immunoSEQ multiplex PCR; TCRdb stores just in-frame clones and leaves some out. The sample holds approximately 200,000 clones, roughly 40% seen once. The chain is built from TRBV20-1 and TRBJ1-2; unclear D gene. This TCR was recovered from a human donor with alopecia areata. This specimen consisted of CD4+ T cells sorted from blood, obtained at approximately week 37, from a patient treated with tofacitinib. The CDR3 is CSAEVGYGYTF. The CDR3 DNA is TGCAGTGCGGAAGTCGGCTATGGCTACACCTTC.